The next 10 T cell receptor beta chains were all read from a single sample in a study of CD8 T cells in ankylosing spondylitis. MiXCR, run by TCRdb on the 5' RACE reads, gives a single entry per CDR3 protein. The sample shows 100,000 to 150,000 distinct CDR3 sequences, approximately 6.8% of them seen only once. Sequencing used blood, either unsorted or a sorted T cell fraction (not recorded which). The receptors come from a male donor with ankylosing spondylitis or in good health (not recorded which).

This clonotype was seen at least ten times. CDR3 coding DNA: TGTGCCAGCTCACCATTTAGGGGAGAAGAGACCCAGTACTTC. This gives the protein CASSPFRGEETQYF. This chain connects TRBV18 to TRBJ2-5; TRBD1 or TRBD2 may be the D gene (5 bases each). The CDR3 totals 14 residues. Trimming shortened V by 2 bases and J by 3 bases, and 10 bases separated the two germline ends. From germline, CDR1 is KGHSH and CDR2 LQKENI.

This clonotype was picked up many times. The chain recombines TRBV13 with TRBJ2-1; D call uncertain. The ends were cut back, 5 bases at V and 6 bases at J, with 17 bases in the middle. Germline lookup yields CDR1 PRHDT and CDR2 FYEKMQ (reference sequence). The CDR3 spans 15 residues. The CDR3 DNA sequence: TGTGCCAGCAGCCCCCCGATTGGCCTCGGCAATGAGCAGTTCTTC. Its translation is CASSPPIGLGNEQFF.

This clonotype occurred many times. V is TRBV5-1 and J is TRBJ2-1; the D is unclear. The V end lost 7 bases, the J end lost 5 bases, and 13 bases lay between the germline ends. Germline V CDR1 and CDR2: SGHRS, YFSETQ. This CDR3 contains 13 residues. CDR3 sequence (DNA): TGCGCCAGCGGGCGGCAGCCAAACAATGAGCAGTTCTTC. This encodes CASGRQPNNEQFF.

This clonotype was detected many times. In DNA, the CDR3 is TGTGCCAGCAGCTCTGGACAGGGGACGACCCAGCATTTT. This translates into CASSSGQGTTQHF. The chain uses TRBV7-2 and TRBJ1-5; the match to TRBD1 covers 9 bases. Per germline, CDR1 SGHTA and CDR2 FQGNSA. The J segment lost 11 bases and the V segment lost 4 bases, leaving 6 bases of the junction unmatched. This CDR3 is built from 13 residues.

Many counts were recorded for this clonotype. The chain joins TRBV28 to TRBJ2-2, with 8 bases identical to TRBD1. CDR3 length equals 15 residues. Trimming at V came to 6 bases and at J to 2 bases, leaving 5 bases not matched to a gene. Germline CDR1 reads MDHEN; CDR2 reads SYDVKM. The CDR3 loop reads CASRGQEFNTGELFF. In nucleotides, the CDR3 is TGTGCCAGCAGGGGACAGGAATTTAACACCGGGGAGCTGTTTTTT.

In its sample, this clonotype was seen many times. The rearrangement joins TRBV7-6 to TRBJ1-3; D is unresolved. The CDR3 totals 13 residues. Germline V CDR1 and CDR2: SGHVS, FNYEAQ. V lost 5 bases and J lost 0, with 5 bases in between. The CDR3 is CASSPLSGNTIYF. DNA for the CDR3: TGTGCCAGCAGCCCCCTCTCTGGAAACACCATATATTTT. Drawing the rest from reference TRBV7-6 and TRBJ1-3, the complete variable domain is GAGVSQSPRYKVTKRGQDVALRCDPISGHVSLYWYRQALGQGPEFLTYFNYEAQQDKSGLPNDRFSAERPEGSISTLTIQRTEQRDSAMYRCASSPLSGNTIYFGEGSWLTVV.

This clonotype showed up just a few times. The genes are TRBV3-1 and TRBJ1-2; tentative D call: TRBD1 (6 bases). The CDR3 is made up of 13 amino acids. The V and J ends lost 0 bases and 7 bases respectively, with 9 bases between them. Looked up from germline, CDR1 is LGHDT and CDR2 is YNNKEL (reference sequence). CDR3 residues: CASSQDGTTGYTF. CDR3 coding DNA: TGTGCCAGCAGCCAAGATGGGACAACTGGCTACACCTTC.

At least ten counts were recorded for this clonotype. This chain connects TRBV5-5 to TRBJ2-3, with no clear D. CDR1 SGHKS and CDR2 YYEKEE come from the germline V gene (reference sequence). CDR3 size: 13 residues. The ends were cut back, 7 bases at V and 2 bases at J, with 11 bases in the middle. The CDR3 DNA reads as TGTGCCAGCGGGTCCTGGGACACAGATACGCAGTATTTT. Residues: CASGSWDTDTQYF.

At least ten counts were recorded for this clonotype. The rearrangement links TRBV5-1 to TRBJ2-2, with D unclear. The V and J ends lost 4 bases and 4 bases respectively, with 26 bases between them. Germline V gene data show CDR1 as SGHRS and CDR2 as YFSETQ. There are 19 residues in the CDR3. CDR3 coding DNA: TGCGCCAGCAGCCCCGGACGGCTAGTGTTTGCGCGAGGCACCGGGGAGCTGTTTTTT. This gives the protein CASSPGRLVFARGTGELFF.

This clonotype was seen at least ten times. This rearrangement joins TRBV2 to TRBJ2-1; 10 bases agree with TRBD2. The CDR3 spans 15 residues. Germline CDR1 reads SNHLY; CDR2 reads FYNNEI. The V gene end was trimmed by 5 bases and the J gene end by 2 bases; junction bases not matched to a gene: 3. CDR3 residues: CASSRTSGTYNEQFF. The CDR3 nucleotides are TGTGCCAGCAGTCGGACTAGCGGAACCTACAATGAGCAGTTCTTC.